Described below is a single TCR beta chain sequence and its context. Its antigen is unknown. TCRdb's copy holds only in-frame clones and misses some; the assay was immunoSEQ multiplex PCR. The top ten clones hold 5% to 7% of a sample with thousands of clones, around 76% of them seen once. The tumor samples were collected prior to definitive surgery or chemotherapy. The sample comes from a study of high-grade serous ovarian cancer treatment subgroups. Overall study context: Samples averaged approximately 13,000 reads and 7,000 or so unique TCR beta rearrangements. Points from the study as a whole: Same-patient tumor repertoires overlapped at about 0.095 to 0.79; different patients barely overlapped. These tumor repertoires lack spatial information from bulk sequencing.

V lost 4 bases and J lost 5, with 15 bases in between. This CDR3 comprises 14 residues. Germline V CDR1 and CDR2: SGHAT, FQNNGV. The V gene is TRBV11-2, the J gene TRBJ2-7; TRBD1 or TRBD2 may be the D gene (6 bases each). The sequencing sample was made of tumor tissue. The source is a human donor with high-grade serous ovarian cancer. DNA for the CDR3: TGTGCCAGCAGCTCCCCGGGGGCGCTCCACGAGCAGTACTTC. Its translation: CASSSPGALHEQYF.